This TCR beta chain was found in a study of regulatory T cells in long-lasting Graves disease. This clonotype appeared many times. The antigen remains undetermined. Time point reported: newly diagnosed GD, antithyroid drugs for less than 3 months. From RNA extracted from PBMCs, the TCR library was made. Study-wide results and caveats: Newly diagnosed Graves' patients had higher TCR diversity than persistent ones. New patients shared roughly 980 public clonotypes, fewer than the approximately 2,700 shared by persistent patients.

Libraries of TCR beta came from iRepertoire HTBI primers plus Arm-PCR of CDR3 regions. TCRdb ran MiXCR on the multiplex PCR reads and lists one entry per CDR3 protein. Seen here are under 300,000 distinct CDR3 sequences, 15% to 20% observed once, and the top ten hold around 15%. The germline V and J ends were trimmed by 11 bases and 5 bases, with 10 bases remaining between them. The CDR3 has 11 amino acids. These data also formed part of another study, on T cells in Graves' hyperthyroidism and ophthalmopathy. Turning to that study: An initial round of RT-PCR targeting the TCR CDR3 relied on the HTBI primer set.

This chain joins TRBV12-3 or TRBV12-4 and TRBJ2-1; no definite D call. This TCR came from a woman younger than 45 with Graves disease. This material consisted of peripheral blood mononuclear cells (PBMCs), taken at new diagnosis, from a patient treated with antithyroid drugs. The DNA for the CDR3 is TGTGCCTGCTCGGCCGACAATGAGCAGTTCTTC. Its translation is CACSADNEQFF.